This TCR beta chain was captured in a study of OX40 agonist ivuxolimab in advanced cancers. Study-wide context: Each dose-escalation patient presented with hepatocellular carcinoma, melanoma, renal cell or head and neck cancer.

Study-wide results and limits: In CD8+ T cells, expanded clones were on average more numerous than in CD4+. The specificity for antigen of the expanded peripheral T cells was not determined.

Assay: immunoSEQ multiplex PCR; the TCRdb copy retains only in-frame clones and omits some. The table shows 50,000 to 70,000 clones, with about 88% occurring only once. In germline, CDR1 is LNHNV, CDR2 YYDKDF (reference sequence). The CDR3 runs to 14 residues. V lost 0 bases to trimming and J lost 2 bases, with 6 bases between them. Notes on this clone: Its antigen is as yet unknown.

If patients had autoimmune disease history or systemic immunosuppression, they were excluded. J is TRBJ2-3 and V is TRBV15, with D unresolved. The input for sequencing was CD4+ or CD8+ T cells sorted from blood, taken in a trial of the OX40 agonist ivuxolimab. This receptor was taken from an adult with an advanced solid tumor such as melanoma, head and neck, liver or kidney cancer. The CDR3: CATSRDSYTDTQYF. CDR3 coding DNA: TGTGCCACCAGCAGAGACAGCTACACAGATACGCAGTATTTT. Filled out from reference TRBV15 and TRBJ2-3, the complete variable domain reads DAMVIQNPRYQVTQFGKPVTLSCSQTLNHNVMYWYQQKSSQAPKLLFHYYDKDFNNEADTPDNFQSRRPNTSFCFLDIRSPGLGDTAMYLCATSRDSYTDTQYFGPGTRLTVL.